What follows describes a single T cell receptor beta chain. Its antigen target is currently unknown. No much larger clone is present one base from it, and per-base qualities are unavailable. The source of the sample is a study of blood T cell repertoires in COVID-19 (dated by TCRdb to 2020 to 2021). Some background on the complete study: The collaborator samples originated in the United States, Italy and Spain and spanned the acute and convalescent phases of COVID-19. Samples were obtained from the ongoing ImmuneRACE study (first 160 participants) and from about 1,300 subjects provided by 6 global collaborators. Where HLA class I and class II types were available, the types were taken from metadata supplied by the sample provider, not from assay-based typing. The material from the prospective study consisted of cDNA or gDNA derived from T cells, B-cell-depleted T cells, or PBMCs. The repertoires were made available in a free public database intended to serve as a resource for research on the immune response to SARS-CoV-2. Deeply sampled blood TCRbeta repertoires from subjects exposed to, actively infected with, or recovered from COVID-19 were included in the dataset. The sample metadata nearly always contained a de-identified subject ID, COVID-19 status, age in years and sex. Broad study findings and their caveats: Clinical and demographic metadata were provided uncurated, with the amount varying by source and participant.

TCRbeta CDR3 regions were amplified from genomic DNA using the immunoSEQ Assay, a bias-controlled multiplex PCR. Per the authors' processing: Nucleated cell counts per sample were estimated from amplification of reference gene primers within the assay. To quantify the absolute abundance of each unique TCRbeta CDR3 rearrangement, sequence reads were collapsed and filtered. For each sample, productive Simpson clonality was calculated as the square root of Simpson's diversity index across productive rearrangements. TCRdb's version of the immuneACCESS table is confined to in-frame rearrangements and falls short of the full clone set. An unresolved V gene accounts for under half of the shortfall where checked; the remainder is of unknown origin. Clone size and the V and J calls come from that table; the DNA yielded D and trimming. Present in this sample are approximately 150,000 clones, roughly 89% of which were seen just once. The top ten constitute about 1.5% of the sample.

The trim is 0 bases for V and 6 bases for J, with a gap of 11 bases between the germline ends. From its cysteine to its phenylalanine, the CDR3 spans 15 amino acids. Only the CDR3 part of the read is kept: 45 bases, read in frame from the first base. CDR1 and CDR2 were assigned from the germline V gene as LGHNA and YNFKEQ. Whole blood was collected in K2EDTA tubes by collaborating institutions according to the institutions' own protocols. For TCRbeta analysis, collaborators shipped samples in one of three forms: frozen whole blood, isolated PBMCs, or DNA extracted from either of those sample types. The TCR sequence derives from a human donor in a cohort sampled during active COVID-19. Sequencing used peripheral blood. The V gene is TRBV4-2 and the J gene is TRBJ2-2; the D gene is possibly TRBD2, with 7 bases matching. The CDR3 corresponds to CASSQDGRGSGELFF. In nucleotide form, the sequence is TGTGCCAGCAGCCAAGATGGGAGGGGGTCCGGGGAGCTGTTTTTT.